Described below is a single TCR beta chain sequence and its context. These data are taken from a study of blood T cell repertoires in COVID-19. The germline CDR1 and CDR2 sequences are SGDLS and YYNGEE. Between the trimmed V and J ends, which lost 1 base and 4 bases, there was a span of 11 bases. The CDR3 contains 14 residues. TCRdb's copy holds only in-frame clones and misses some; the assay was immunoSEQ multiplex PCR. This sample has around 30,000 clones; approximately 91% occur once, and the top ten carry about 4.9%. Sequenced input: peripheral blood. The V call is TRBV9, the J call TRBJ1-2; unclear D gene. The clonotype comes from a human donor in a cohort sampled during active COVID-19. The DNA of the CDR3 is TGTGCCAGCAGCGTAACGGAGGGTACCTATGGCTACACCTTC. Translation: CASSVTEGTYGYTF.